These T cell receptor beta chains were read from a single sample in a study of T cell changes during pregnancy in multiple sclerosis. Sequencing used immunoSEQ multiplex PCR; TCRdb keeps in-frame clones, though not all of them. The sample records 55,000 to 70,000 clones, 90% being singletons. The specimen was peripheral blood, collected in the first trimester of pregnancy. The receptors come from a female donor in good health, enrolled as a control in a pregnancy study. Both conserved end residues are part of each CDR3. The D gene is left open where the match is weak. Expanded clones are given a class, and other clones once, few, many or no size at all.

d_gene: -; len: 14; j_gene: TRBJ1-1; v_gene: TRBV28; abundance: -; CDR3aa: CASSPEDRNTEAFF; CDR3nt: TGTGCCAGCAGTCCAGAGGACAGGAACACTGAAGCTTTCTTT
d_gene: -; len: 15; j_gene: TRBJ1-2; v_gene: TRBV6-4; abundance: -; CDR3aa: CASSAFPMRDYGYTF; CDR3nt: TGTGCCAGCAGTGCCTTTCCCATGCGGGACTATGGCTACACCTTC
d_gene: -; len: 16; j_gene: TRBJ1-2; v_gene: TRBV5-4; abundance: -; CDR3aa: CASSLEVTGGNYGYTF; CDR3nt: TGTGCCAGCAGCTTGGAGGTAACGGGGGGCAACTATGGCTACACCTTC
d_gene: -; len: 13; j_gene: TRBJ1-1; v_gene: TRBV10-1; abundance: -; CDR3aa: CASSQGLNTEAFF; CDR3nt: TGCGCCAGCAGTCAGGGCTTGAACACTGAAGCTTTCTTT
d_gene: -; len: 16; j_gene: TRBJ1-3; v_gene: TRBV14; abundance: few; CDR3aa: CASSQFREEGGNTIYF; CDR3nt: TGTGCCAGCAGCCAATTTCGGGAGGAAGGTGGAAACACCATATATTTT
d_gene: -; len: 16; j_gene: TRBJ2-1; v_gene: TRBV9; abundance: -; CDR3aa: CASSVGRHTDNNEQFF; CDR3nt: TGTGCCAGCAGCGTGGGGCGGCACACAGACAACAATGAGCAGTTCTTC
d_gene: TRBD1; len: 16; j_gene: TRBJ1-2; v_gene: TRBV28; abundance: -; CDR3aa: CASRAGTGGSLAGYTF; CDR3nt: TGTGCCAGCAGGGCCGGGACAGGGGGGTCATTAGCTGGCTACACCTTC
d_gene: -; len: 13; j_gene: TRBJ1-1; v_gene: TRBV21-1; abundance: -; CDR3aa: CASTGDRVFEAFF; CDR3nt: TGTGCCAGCACCGGGGACAGGGTTTTTGAAGCTTTCTTT
d_gene: -; len: 12; j_gene: TRBJ2-7; v_gene: TRBV28; abundance: -; CDR3aa: CASSLTEYEQYF; CDR3nt: TGTGCCAGCAGTTTGACAGAGTACGAGCAGTACTTC
d_gene: TRBD1; len: 14; j_gene: TRBJ1-1; v_gene: TRBV6-6; abundance: -; CDR3aa: CASSYPTTGGEAFF; CDR3nt: TGTGCCAGCAGTTACCCCACGACAGGGGGTGAAGCTTTCTTT
d_gene: -; len: 13; j_gene: TRBJ1-2; v_gene: TRBV29-1; abundance: -; CDR3aa: CSVDIGANYGYTF; CDR3nt: TGCAGCGTTGATATAGGGGCTAACTATGGCTACACCTTC
d_gene: -; len: 14; j_gene: TRBJ1-1; v_gene: TRBV28; abundance: -; CDR3aa: CASTYGGGNTEAFF; CDR3nt: TGTGCCAGCACCTACGGGGGGGGTAACACTGAAGCTTTCTTT
d_gene: TRBD2; len: 15; j_gene: TRBJ2-1; v_gene: TRBV6-4; abundance: -; CDR3aa: CASSERAGEDNEQFF; CDR3nt: TGTGCCAGCAGTGAAAGGGCGGGGGAGGACAATGAGCAGTTCTTC
d_gene: TRBD1; len: 17; j_gene: TRBJ1-2; v_gene: TRBV5-5; abundance: -; CDR3aa: CASSLAGTGGLRYGYTF; CDR3nt: TGTGCCAGCAGCTTGGCCGGGACAGGGGGCCTACGCTATGGCTACACCTTC
d_gene: -; len: 13; j_gene: TRBJ1-6; v_gene: TRBV2; abundance: -; CDR3aa: CASSAGANSPLHF; CDR3nt: TGTGCCAGCAGTGCTGGGGCAAATTCACCCCTCCACTTT
d_gene: TRBD1; len: 13; j_gene: TRBJ1-1; v_gene: TRBV5-1; abundance: few; CDR3aa: CASRTTGDTEAFF; CDR3nt: TGCGCCAGCAGGACTACAGGGGACACTGAAGCTTTCTTT
d_gene: TRBD2; len: 15; j_gene: TRBJ2-2; v_gene: TRBV9; abundance: -; CDR3aa: CASSVGSSGTGELFF; CDR3nt: TGTGCCAGCAGCGTAGGGTCTAGCGGTACCGGGGAGCTGTTTTTT
d_gene: -; len: 12; j_gene: TRBJ2-1; v_gene: TRBV28; abundance: -; CDR3aa: CASSPPRNEQFF; CDR3nt: TGTGCCAGCAGTCCTCCCCGGAATGAGCAGTTCTTC
d_gene: -; len: 15; j_gene: TRBJ2-1; v_gene: TRBV7-3; abundance: -; CDR3aa: CASSPSPQGWDEQFF; CDR3nt: TGTGCCAGCAGCCCTTCGCCCCAGGGTTGGGATGAGCAGTTCTTC
d_gene: TRBD2; len: 19; j_gene: TRBJ2-1; v_gene: TRBV4-2; abundance: -; CDR3aa: CASSSLDSGTSLQVNEQFF; CDR3nt: TGTGCCAGCAGCTCATTAGACTCCGGGACTAGCCTTCAGGTCAATGAGCAGTTCTTC
d_gene: -; len: 15; j_gene: TRBJ1-1; v_gene: TRBV18; abundance: many; CDR3aa: CASSPMAGDNTEAFF; CDR3nt: TGTGCCAGCTCACCAATGGCAGGGGACAACACTGAAGCTTTCTTT
d_gene: -; len: 13; j_gene: TRBJ2-7; v_gene: TRBV28; abundance: -; CDR3aa: CASTRDIPYEQYF; CDR3nt: TGTGCCAGCACCCGGGACATCCCCTACGAGCAGTACTTC
d_gene: TRBD1; len: 15; j_gene: TRBJ2-7; v_gene: TRBV19; abundance: -; CDR3aa: CASSRSRQGRDEQYF; CDR3nt: TGTGCCAGTAGTAGATCTCGACAGGGAAGAGACGAGCAGTACTTC
d_gene: -; len: 15; j_gene: TRBJ1-1; v_gene: TRBV5-5; abundance: once; CDR3aa: CASSLVRGGNTEAFF; CDR3nt: TGTGCCAGCAGCTTGGTCAGGGGTGGGAACACTGAAGCTTTCTTT